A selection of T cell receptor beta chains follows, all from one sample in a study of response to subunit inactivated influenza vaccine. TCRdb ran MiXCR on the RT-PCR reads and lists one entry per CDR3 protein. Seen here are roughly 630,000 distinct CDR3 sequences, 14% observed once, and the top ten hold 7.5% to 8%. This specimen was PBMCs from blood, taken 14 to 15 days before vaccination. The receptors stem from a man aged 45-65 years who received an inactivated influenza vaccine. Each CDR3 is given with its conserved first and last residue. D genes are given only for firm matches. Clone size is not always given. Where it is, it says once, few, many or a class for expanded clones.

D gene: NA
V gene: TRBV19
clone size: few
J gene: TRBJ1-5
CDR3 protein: CASKEDSVNQPQHF
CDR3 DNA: TGTGCCAGTAAAGAGGACAGCGTGAATCAGCCCCAGCATTTT

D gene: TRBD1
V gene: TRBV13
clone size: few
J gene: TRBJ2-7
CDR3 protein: CASSFFLGQADEQYF
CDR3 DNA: TGTGCCAGCAGCTTCTTTCTCGGACAGGCGGACGAGCAGTACTTC

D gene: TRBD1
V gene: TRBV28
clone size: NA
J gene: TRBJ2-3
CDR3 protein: CAGNRGGTDTQYF
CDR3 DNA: TGTGCCGGAAACAGGGGTGGTACAGATACGCAGTATTTT

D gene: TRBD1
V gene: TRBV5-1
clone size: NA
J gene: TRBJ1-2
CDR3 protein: CASSKKTGTGLGNYGYTF
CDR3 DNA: TGCGCCAGCAGCAAGAAAACCGGGACAGGGCTCGGGAACTATGGCTACACCTTC

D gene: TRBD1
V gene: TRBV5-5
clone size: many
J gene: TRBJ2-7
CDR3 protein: CASSPPGTGAYEQYF
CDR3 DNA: TGTGCCAGCAGCCCCCCCGGGACAGGGGCCTACGAGCAGTACTTC

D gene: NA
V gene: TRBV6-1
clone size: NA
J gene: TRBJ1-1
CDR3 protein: CASTGGGFEAFF
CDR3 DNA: TGTGCCAGCACCGGAGGGGGATTTGAGGCTTTCTTT

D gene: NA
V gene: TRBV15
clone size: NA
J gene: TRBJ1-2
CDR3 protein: CATSREGEDGLSGYTF
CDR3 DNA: TGTGCCACCAGCAGAGAGGGGGAAGATGGTTTGAGTGGCTACACCTTC

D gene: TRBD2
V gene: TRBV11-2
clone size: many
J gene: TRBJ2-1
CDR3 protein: CASSLEGLAGLKSYNEQFF
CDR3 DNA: TGTGCCAGCAGCTTAGAGGGACTAGCGGGGCTAAAGTCCTACAATGAGCAGTTCTTC

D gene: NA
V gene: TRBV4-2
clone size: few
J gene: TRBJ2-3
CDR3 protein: CASSQRLVGDTDTQYF
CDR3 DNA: TGTGCCAGCAGCCAACGGCTAGTTGGGGACACAGATACGCAGTATTTT

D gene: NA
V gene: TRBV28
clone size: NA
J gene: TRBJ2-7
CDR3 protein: CASSRLFYEQNF
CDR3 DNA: TGTGCCAGCAGTCGTCTTTTCTACGAGCAGAACTTC

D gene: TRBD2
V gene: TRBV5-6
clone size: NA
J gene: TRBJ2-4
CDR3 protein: CASSLVSSGRISGNIQYF
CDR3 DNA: TGTGCCAGCAGCTTGGTTTCTAGCGGGAGGATCTCCGGAAACATTCAGTACTTC

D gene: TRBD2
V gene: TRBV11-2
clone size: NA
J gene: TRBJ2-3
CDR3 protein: CASSFLTSGTDTQYF
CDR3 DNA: TGTGCCAGCAGCTTTTTAACTAGCGGCACAGATACGCAGTATTTT

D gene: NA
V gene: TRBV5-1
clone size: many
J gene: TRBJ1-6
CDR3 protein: CASSSPLHF
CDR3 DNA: TGCGCCAGTTCTTCACCCCTCCACTTT

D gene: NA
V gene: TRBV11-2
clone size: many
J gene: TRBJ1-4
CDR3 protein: CASSLGVGGSNEKLFF
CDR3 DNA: TGTGCCAGCAGCTTGGGCGTTGGGGGGTCTAATGAAAAACTGTTTTTT

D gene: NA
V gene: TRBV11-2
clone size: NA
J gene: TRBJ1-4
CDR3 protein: CASSVTRSGWRKLFF
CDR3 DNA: TGTGCCAGCAGCGTAACACGATCAGGGTGGCGAAAACTGTTTTTT

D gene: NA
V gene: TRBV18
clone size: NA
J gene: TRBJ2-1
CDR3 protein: CASSPHPGGEQFF
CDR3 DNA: TGTGCCAGCTCACCACACCCCGGCGGGGAGCAGTTCTTC